The rows below give T cell receptor beta chains drawn from one sample of a study of OX40 agonist ivuxolimab in advanced cancers. The table came from immunoSEQ multiplex PCR; TCRdb's copy has only in-frame clones and leaves some out. The repertoire holds around 18,000 clones, with around 87% as singletons. Specimen: CD4+ or CD8+ T cells sorted from blood, collected in a trial of the OX40 agonist ivuxolimab. The source of these receptors is an adult with an advanced solid tumor such as melanoma, head and neck, liver or kidney cancer. The CDR3 runs from the conserved cysteine through the conserved F or W. A D gene is named only where the DNA matches it firmly. A row's size may be missing; if present it is once, few, many or a size class.

CDR3 protein: CASSFRESSYEQYF; CDR3 DNA: TGCGCCAGCAGCTTCAGGGAGAGCTCCTACGAGCAGTACTTC; V gene: TRBV5-1; J gene: TRBJ2-7; D gene: .; clone size: .
CDR3 protein: CASSPYQGPTYEQYF; CDR3 DNA: TGTGCCAGCAGCCCCTATCAGGGCCCCACCTACGAGCAGTACTTC; V gene: TRBV7-8; J gene: TRBJ2-7; D gene: .; clone size: .
CDR3 protein: CASSQDGPGTRIIEQFF; CDR3 DNA: TGTGCCAGCAGCCAAGATGGGCCCGGGACTAGGATCATTGAGCAGTTCTTC; V gene: TRBV4-2; J gene: TRBJ2-1; D gene: TRBD2; clone size: .
CDR3 protein: CASSDTDTQYF; CDR3 DNA: TGTGCCAGCTCAGACACAGATACGCAGTATTTT; V gene: TRBV18; J gene: TRBJ2-3; D gene: .; clone size: .
CDR3 protein: CASSLGLADNEQFF; CDR3 DNA: TGTGCCAGCAGCTTGGGTCTAGCGGACAATGAGCAGTTCTTC; V gene: TRBV5-6; J gene: TRBJ2-1; D gene: TRBD2; clone size: .
CDR3 protein: CASSRLAGAVYEQYF; CDR3 DNA: TGTGCCAGCAGTCGACTAGCGGGAGCAGTCTACGAGCAGTACTTC; V gene: TRBV28; J gene: TRBJ2-7; D gene: TRBD2; clone size: few
CDR3 protein: CASSLSGHINQPQHF; CDR3 DNA: TGTGCCAGCAGTTTATCGGGACATATCAATCAGCCCCAGCATTTT; V gene: TRBV27; J gene: TRBJ1-5; D gene: .; clone size: hyperexpanded
CDR3 protein: CASSPLDSYNSPLHF; CDR3 DNA: TGTGCCAGCAGTCCACTGGACAGTTATAATTCACCCCTCCACTTT; V gene: TRBV28; J gene: TRBJ1-6; D gene: .; clone size: .
CDR3 protein: CASSFRFYNEKLFF; CDR3 DNA: TGTGCCAGCAGTTTCAGGTTTTACAATGAAAAACTGTTTTTT; V gene: TRBV28; J gene: TRBJ1-4; D gene: .; clone size: .
CDR3 protein: CASSDGVAGGYEQYF; CDR3 DNA: TGTGCCAGCAGCGATGGGGTAGCGGGGGGCTACGAGCAGTACTTC; V gene: TRBV7-2; J gene: TRBJ2-7; D gene: TRBD2; clone size: .
CDR3 protein: CSAGTDYNEQFF; CDR3 DNA: TGCAGCGCGGGGACAGACTACAATGAGCAGTTCTTC; V gene: TRBV29-1; J gene: TRBJ2-1; D gene: TRBD1; clone size: .
CDR3 protein: CASSQDRQVTDTQYF; CDR3 DNA: TGCGCCAGCAGCCAAGATCGACAGGTCACAGATACGCAGTATTTT; V gene: TRBV4-3; J gene: TRBJ2-3; D gene: .; clone size: .
CDR3 protein: CASSSGRSKTQYF; CDR3 DNA: TGTGCCAGCAGTTCCGGGCGCTCAAAGACCCAGTACTTC; V gene: TRBV5-6; J gene: TRBJ2-5; D gene: .; clone size: .
CDR3 protein: CASSLGLSNEQFF; CDR3 DNA: TGTGCCAGCAGCTTGGGACTGTCCAATGAGCAGTTCTTC; V gene: TRBV9; J gene: TRBJ2-1; D gene: .; clone size: .
CDR3 protein: CASSPGGGELFF; CDR3 DNA: TGTGCCAGCAGCCCCGGAGGGGGGGAGCTGTTTTTT; V gene: TRBV11-2; J gene: TRBJ2-2; D gene: .; clone size: .
CDR3 protein: CASSQEYGSGANVLTF; CDR3 DNA: TGCGCCAGCAGCCAAGAATACGGCTCTGGGGCCAACGTCCTGACTTTC; V gene: TRBV4-3; J gene: TRBJ2-6; D gene: .; clone size: .
CDR3 protein: CASSQGYNYGYTF; CDR3 DNA: TGCGCCAGCAGCCAAGGGTATAATTATGGCTACACCTTC; V gene: TRBV4-3; J gene: TRBJ1-2; D gene: .; clone size: .
CDR3 protein: CASSGTGALETQYF; CDR3 DNA: TGTGCCAGCAGTGGGACAGGGGCTCTTGAGACCCAGTACTTC; V gene: TRBV28; J gene: TRBJ2-5; D gene: TRBD1; clone size: .
CDR3 protein: CASSPGGRDTDTQYF; CDR3 DNA: TGTGCCAGCAGCCCCGGGGGGAGAGACACAGATACGCAGTATTTT; V gene: TRBV14; J gene: TRBJ2-3; D gene: TRBD2; clone size: .
CDR3 protein: CASSRGTDNEKLFF; CDR3 DNA: TGTGCCAGCAGCCGCGGGACAGATAATGAAAAACTGTTTTTT; V gene: TRBV7-2; J gene: TRBJ1-4; D gene: TRBD1; clone size: once
CDR3 protein: CAIRDDRDPQETQYF; CDR3 DNA: TGTGCCATCAGAGATGACCGGGACCCTCAGGAGACCCAGTACTTC; V gene: TRBV10-3; J gene: TRBJ2-5; D gene: .; clone size: .
CDR3 protein: CASSPGTSGYYNEQFF; CDR3 DNA: TGTGCCAGCAGCCCCGGGACTAGCGGGTATTACAATGAGCAGTTCTTC; V gene: TRBV5-6; J gene: TRBJ2-1; D gene: TRBD2; clone size: once
CDR3 protein: CASSLDASYEQYF; CDR3 DNA: TGTGCCAGCAGCCTAGACGCATCCTACGAGCAGTACTTC; V gene: TRBV7-6; J gene: TRBJ2-7; D gene: .; clone size: .
CDR3 protein: CASSISQNTEAFF; CDR3 DNA: TGTGCCAGTAGTATCTCACAGAACACTGAAGCTTTCTTT; V gene: TRBV19; J gene: TRBJ1-1; D gene: .; clone size: .
CDR3 protein: CASSPKGQDLAYEQYF; CDR3 DNA: TGTGCCAGCAGCCCGAAGGGACAGGATTTGGCCTACGAGCAGTACTTC; V gene: TRBV27; J gene: TRBJ2-7; D gene: TRBD1; clone size: once
CDR3 protein: CASSPDGNEQYF; CDR3 DNA: TGTGCCAGCAGCCCGGACGGTAACGAGCAGTACTTC; V gene: TRBV5-5; J gene: TRBJ2-7; D gene: .; clone size: .
CDR3 protein: CASSIVPGQTNTEAFF; CDR3 DNA: TGTGCCAGTAGTATAGTCCCGGGACAGACGAACACTGAAGCTTTCTTT; V gene: TRBV19; J gene: TRBJ1-1; D gene: TRBD1; clone size: .
CDR3 protein: CASSFGLAGGQADTQYF; CDR3 DNA: TGTGCCAGCAGCTTCGGACTAGCGGGAGGTCAGGCAGATACGCAGTATTTT; V gene: TRBV11-2; J gene: TRBJ2-3; D gene: TRBD2; clone size: once
CDR3 protein: CASNGLWQGETQYF; CDR3 DNA: TGTGCCAGCAATGGCCTCTGGCAGGGAGAGACCCAGTACTTC; V gene: TRBV6-1; J gene: TRBJ2-5; D gene: .; clone size: .
CDR3 protein: CASSDSGGYTF; CDR3 DNA: TGTGCCAGCAGTGATTCCGGCGGCTACACCTTC; V gene: TRBV25-1; J gene: TRBJ1-2; D gene: .; clone size: few
CDR3 protein: CASSLSHYEQYF; CDR3 DNA: TGTGCCAGCAGCTTGAGTCACTACGAGCAGTACTTC; V gene: TRBV7-9; J gene: TRBJ2-7; D gene: .; clone size: .
CDR3 protein: CASAYTEAFF; CDR3 DNA: TGTGCCAGCGCCTACACTGAAGCTTTCTTT; V gene: TRBV2; J gene: TRBJ1-1; D gene: .; clone size: .
CDR3 protein: CASSPVTGGNYGYTF; CDR3 DNA: TGTGCCAGCAGCCCAGTTACAGGGGGGAACTATGGCTACACCTTC; V gene: TRBV7-6; J gene: TRBJ1-2; D gene: TRBD1; clone size: few
CDR3 protein: CASSLYGQGYEQYF; CDR3 DNA: TGTGCCAGCAGCTTGTACGGACAGGGGTACGAGCAGTACTTC; V gene: TRBV7-2; J gene: TRBJ2-7; D gene: TRBD1; clone size: .
CDR3 protein: CASRQGGTEAFF; CDR3 DNA: TGTGCCAGCAGGCAGGGGGGTACTGAAGCTTTCTTT; V gene: TRBV2; J gene: TRBJ1-1; D gene: TRBD1; clone size: .
CDR3 protein: CASSPSDSSSYNEQFF; CDR3 DNA: TGTGCCAGCAGCCCTAGCGACTCTAGCTCCTACAATGAGCAGTTCTTC; V gene: TRBV5-8; J gene: TRBJ2-1; D gene: .; clone size: few
CDR3 protein: CASKPLTDTQYF; CDR3 DNA: TGTGCCAGCAAGCCCCTCACAGATACGCAGTATTTT; V gene: TRBV7-8; J gene: TRBJ2-3; D gene: .; clone size: .
CDR3 protein: CASSPIAGGAKNIQYF; CDR3 DNA: TGCGCCAGCAGCCCGATAGCGGGAGGAGCCAAAAACATTCAGTACTTC; V gene: TRBV4-3; J gene: TRBJ2-4; D gene: TRBD2; clone size: once
CDR3 protein: CASSVEASGPADTQYF; CDR3 DNA: TGTGCCAGCAGCGTAGAGGCTAGTGGGCCCGCGGATACGCAGTATTTT; V gene: TRBV9; J gene: TRBJ2-3; D gene: .; clone size: .
CDR3 protein: CASKGQGGGNQPQHF; CDR3 DNA: TGTGCCAGCAAGGGACAGGGGGGAGGCAATCAGCCCCAGCATTTT; V gene: TRBV28; J gene: TRBJ1-5; D gene: TRBD1; clone size: .
CDR3 protein: CASSFGQYNEQFF; CDR3 DNA: TGTGCCAGCAGCTTTGGGCAGTACAATGAGCAGTTCTTC; V gene: TRBV5-8; J gene: TRBJ2-1; D gene: .; clone size: .
CDR3 protein: CASSPGVNEQFF; CDR3 DNA: TGTGCCAGCAGCCCGGGGGTTAATGAGCAGTTCTTC; V gene: TRBV28; J gene: TRBJ2-1; D gene: .; clone size: .
CDR3 protein: CASMRGIYNEQFF; CDR3 DNA: TGTGCCAGCATGCGGGGGATCTACAATGAGCAGTTCTTC; V gene: TRBV28; J gene: TRBJ2-1; D gene: TRBD2; clone size: .
CDR3 protein: CASSQDKLGTGELFF; CDR3 DNA: TGTGCCAGCAGCCAAGATAAGCTGGGCACCGGGGAGCTGTTTTTT; V gene: TRBV14; J gene: TRBJ2-2; D gene: .; clone size: .
CDR3 protein: CASSLEGSGINTDTQYF; CDR3 DNA: TGTGCCAGCAGCTTAGAGGGTAGCGGGATTAACACAGATACGCAGTATTTT; V gene: TRBV11-2; J gene: TRBJ2-3; D gene: TRBD2; clone size: .
CDR3 protein: CAWSPGKGTQYF; CDR3 DNA: TGTGCCTGGAGTCCAGGGAAAGGGACCCAGTACTTC; V gene: TRBV30; J gene: TRBJ2-5; D gene: .; clone size: .
CDR3 protein: CASSPAGGVYNEQFF; CDR3 DNA: TGTGCCAGCAGTCCTGCTGGAGGAGTCTACAATGAGCAGTTCTTC; V gene: TRBV27; J gene: TRBJ2-1; D gene: .; clone size: .
CDR3 protein: CSVETDSPGQYF; CDR3 DNA: TGCAGCGTTGAAACTGACAGCCCGGGCCAGTACTTC; V gene: TRBV29-1; J gene: TRBJ2-5; D gene: .; clone size: .
CDR3 protein: CASSFLGVTDTQYF; CDR3 DNA: TGTGCCAGCAGCTTCCTGGGTGTAACAGATACGCAGTATTTT; V gene: TRBV7-8; J gene: TRBJ2-3; D gene: .; clone size: few
CDR3 protein: CASINIYSNQPQHF; CDR3 DNA: TGTGCCAGTATTAACATTTATAGCAATCAGCCCCAGCATTTT; V gene: TRBV19; J gene: TRBJ1-5; D gene: .; clone size: few
CDR3 protein: CASSQELAGYNEQFF; CDR3 DNA: TGTGCCAGCAGCCAAGAACTAGCGGGGTACAATGAGCAGTTCTTC; V gene: TRBV4-2; J gene: TRBJ2-1; D gene: TRBD2; clone size: once
CDR3 protein: CASSIQGGETQYF; CDR3 DNA: TGTGCCAGTAGTATCCAAGGAGGGGAGACCCAGTACTTC; V gene: TRBV19; J gene: TRBJ2-5; D gene: .; clone size: .
CDR3 protein: CASRGVGSGELFF; CDR3 DNA: TGTGCCAGCAGAGGGGTGGGGTCCGGGGAGCTGTTTTTT; V gene: TRBV28; J gene: TRBJ2-2; D gene: .; clone size: .